These 30 T cell receptor beta chains were sequenced from one sample in a study of blood T cells in healthy people across ages. For the second PCR, which ran for 7 to 11 cycles, a sample-barcoded 5' primer and a J-beta primer mix were used. TCRdb passed the 5' RACE reads through MiXCR, listing each CDR3 protein once. The sample contains roughly 1.6 million distinct CDR3 sequences, 30% to 40% of which appear only once. The sequenced sample was blood. The receptors were gathered from a woman between 25 and 40 years old in good health.

In this sample, this clonotype turned up once. One end of the junction varies from germline; a read error may be responsible. CDR3 DNA sequence: TGTGCCAGCAGACCCGACTCGAGAGGCACAGATACGCGGTATTTT. It encodes CASRPDSRGTDTRYF. The chain links TRBV2 to TRBJ2-3; D remains ambiguous. CDR1 SNHLY and CDR2 FYNNEI come from the germline V gene. This CDR3 contains 15 residues. The whole variable domain, remainder taken from reference TRBV2 and TRBJ2-3, is EPEVTQTPSHQVTQMGQEVILRCVPISNHLYFYWYRQILGQKVEFLVSFYNNEISEKSEIFDDQFSVERPDGSNFTLKIRSTKLEDSAMYFCASRPDSRGTDTRYFGPGTRLTVL.

This clonotype was counted a few times. The chain employs TRBV2 and TRBJ1-2; D ambiguous. CDR3 length: 10 amino acids. The germline V and J ends were trimmed by 8 bases and 4 bases, with 5 bases remaining between them. CDR1 is SNHLY and CDR2 is FYNNEI in the germline V gene. This CDR3 is CASLGYGYTF. As DNA, the CDR3 is TGTGCCAGCCTAGGCTATGGCTACACCTTC.

This clonotype appeared a few times. The chain recombines TRBV20-1 with TRBJ2-3, with 9 bases matching TRBD2. CDR1 DFQATT and CDR2 SNEGSKA come from the germline V gene (reference sequence). V gave up 1 base and J gave up 4 bases; unmatched junction bases: 12. The CDR3 has 17 residues. The CDR3 reads CSARALPRREGPDTQYF. CDR3 DNA: TGCAGTGCTAGAGCCCTTCCTAGGCGGGAGGGCCCAGATACGCAGTATTTT.

This chain joins TRBV6-6 and TRBJ2-7, with D perhaps TRBD1 (5 bases). V lost 0 bases and J 7 bases, leaving 7 bases between the germline ends. The length of the CDR3 is 12 residues. The germline gives CDR1 MNHNY, CDR2 SVGAGI (reference sequence). The CDR3 loop is CASSYSGEEQYF. Here the CDR3 DNA reads TGTGCCAGCAGTTACTCAGGGGAAGAGCAGTACTTC.

This clonotype was counted only a few times. The V gene is TRBV5-1, the J gene TRBJ2-2; 12 bases map to TRBD1. The germline CDR1 and CDR2 sequences are SGHRS and YFSETQ. The CDR3 spans 15 residues. V shed 6 bases, J shed 6 bases, and the junction held 6 bases outside the gene matches. The CDR3 loop is CASTPGQGASGELFF. The CDR3 DNA reads as TGCGCCAGCACCCCGGGACAGGGGGCTTCCGGGGAGCTGTTTTTT.

The V gene is TRBV20-1, the J gene TRBJ2-5; TRBD2 aligns across 7 bases. The end of the DNA is better explained by TRBJ2-7, so the J call may be wrong. Germline values: CDR1 DFQATT, CDR2 SNEGSKA (reference sequence). The CDR3 extends over 14 amino acids. The CDR3 DNA is TGCAGTGCTAGAAGCGGGGCGGTCGTCTACGAGCAGTACTTC. Its protein product is CSARSGAVVYEQYF.

V is TRBV2 and J is TRBJ2-3, with 10 positions matching TRBD2. Losses at the gene ends were 7 bases for V and 2 bases for J; bases not matched to a gene: 9. Germline loops: CDR1 SNHLY, CDR2 FYNNEI. The CDR3 length is 16 residues. Here the CDR3 reads CASKPWTSGDTDTQYF. The CDR3 DNA reads as TGTGCCAGCAAGCCGTGGACTAGCGGAGACACAGATACGCAGTATTTT.

In its sample, this clonotype was seen a few times. One junction end disagrees with the germline gene, perhaps due to a read error. V is TRBV7-9 and J is TRBJ2-5; 11 nucleotides line up with TRBD2. Per germline, CDR1 SEHNR and CDR2 FQNEAQ (reference sequence). The length of the CDR3 is 16 residues. CDR3 amino acids: CTSSRGLAGFQETQYF. As DNA, the CDR3 is TGTACCAGCAGCCGAGGACTAGCGGGTTTCCAAGAGACCCAGTACTTC.

The V call is TRBV2, the J call TRBJ1-2; D is uncertain. Trimming removed 8 bases at V and 6 bases at J, with 31 bases between. In germline, CDR1 is SNHLY, CDR2 FYNNEI. The CDR3 covers 18 residues. CDR3 in DNA: TGTGCCAGCGGCTCTACGCTCACCTTAAGGACGGCAGGAAATGGCTACACCTTC. It codes for CASGSTLTLRTAGNGYTF.

This clonotype was counted only a few times. The chain couples TRBV4-2 to TRBJ1-5; the D gene is possibly TRBD1 (6 bases). The germline V gene has CDR1 LGHNA and CDR2 YNFKEQ. Trimming took off 1 base at V and 6 bases at J, with 16 bases between the two ends. The CDR3 consists of 16 residues. The DNA of the CDR3 is TGTGCCAGCAGCCAAGTGTCAGGGGCGGTGGGTCAGCCCCAGCATTTT. It specifies CASSQVSGAVGQPQHF.

The genes are TRBV10-2 and TRBJ2-1; D uncertain. Germline V lookup: CDR1 WSHSY, CDR2 SAAADI. Trimming shortened V by 2 bases and J by 3 bases, and 14 bases separated the two germline ends. The CDR3 extends over 16 amino acids. The CDR3 coding sequence is TGCGCCAGCAGTGAGCCACCGGCGACTCTCTACAATGAGCAGTTCTTC. Residues: CASSEPPATLYNEQFF.

The chain recombines TRBV21-1 with TRBJ2-5; no check of the table's D call, TRBD1, against the DNA was made. TRBV21-1 is an annotated pseudogene. The length of the CDR3 is 14 residues. This CDR3 is CASSTTVFQETQYF. The CDR3 DNA reads as TGTGCCAGCAGCACGACAGTGTTCCAAGAGACCCAGTACTTC.

This sequence joins TRBV20-1 and TRBJ2-3, with a weak D call TRBD1 (5 bases). Germline loops: CDR1 DFQATT, CDR2 SNEGSKA (reference sequence). CDR3 length: 13 residues. Trimming removed 3 bases from V and 4 bases from J, with 11 bases in between. The CDR3 coding sequence is TGCAGTGCTAGCGTCAGGGTTTCAGATACGCAGTATTTT. It codes for CSASVRVSDTQYF.

The chain joins TRBV4-2 to TRBJ1-6; no clear D. In germline, CDR1 is LGHNA, CDR2 YNFKEQ. The CDR3 contains 19 residues. V lost 2 bases to trimming and J lost 2 bases, with 19 bases between them. DNA of the CDR3: TGTGCCAGCAGCCAATACCCCGTGACTCCAGGCACCTATAATTCACCCCTCCACTTT. It codes for CASSQYPVTPGTYNSPLHF.

Here the CDR3 reads CASSPGVAVPYNEQFF. For the CDR3, the DNA is TGTGCCAGCTCACCAGGCGTAGCGGTTCCTTACAATGAGCAGTTCTTC. The V gene is TRBV18, the J gene TRBJ2-1; TRBD2 is a possible D gene (6 bases). This CDR3 comprises 16 residues. Germline V gene data show CDR1 as KGHSH and CDR2 as LQKENI. Deletions cut 2 bases from V and 4 bases from J, with 15 bases between. Variable domain in full (rest from reference TRBV18 and TRBJ2-1): NAGVMQNPRHLVRRRGQEARLRCSPMKGHSHVYWYRQLPEEGLKFMVYLQKENIIDESGMPKERFSAEFPKEGPSILRIQQVVRGDSAAYFCASSPGVAVPYNEQFFGPGTRLTVL.

A single count supports this clonotype. This chain joins TRBV2 and TRBJ2-7, with D perhaps given as TRBD1 or TRBD2 (6 bases each). V was trimmed by 5 bases and J by 3 bases, leaving 17 bases between them. Looked up from germline, CDR1 is SNHLY and CDR2 is FYNNEI. The length of the CDR3 is 15 residues. CDR3 bases: TGTGCCAGCAGTAGGGGGAGGACTTACAACTACGAGCAGTACTTC. Its translation: CASSRGRTYNYEQYF.

The CDR3 spells CASSQGVGTVEQFF. Here the CDR3 DNA reads TGTGCCAGCTCCCAGGGTGTGGGGACGGTTGAGCAGTTCTTC. The chain employs TRBV18 and TRBJ2-1; possibly TRBD1 or TRBD2 for D (5 bases each). Between the trimmed V and J ends, which lost 6 bases and 9 bases, there was a span of 18 bases. Germline V gene sequence: CDR1 KGHSH, CDR2 LQKENI. This CDR3 spans 14 amino acids.

This clonotype was counted between two and nine times. The chain uses TRBV7-8 and TRBJ2-1, with 16 bases identical to TRBD2. Trimming removed 6 bases from V and 7 bases from J; junction bases left unmatched: 9. Germline V lookup: CDR1 SGHVS, CDR2 FQNEAQ. The CDR3 has 17 amino acids. CDR3 protein: CASRPHGTSGRANEQFF. The CDR3 region has the DNA TGTGCCAGCAGGCCACATGGGACTAGCGGGAGGGCAAATGAGCAGTTCTTC. Full variable domain (missing parts from reference TRBV7-8 and TRBJ2-1): GAGVSQSPRYKVAKRGQDVALRCDPISGHVSLFWYQQALGQGPEFLTYFQNEAQLDKSGLPSDRFFAERPEGSVSTLKIQRTQQEDSAVYLCASRPHGTSGRANEQFFGPGTRLTVL.

The chain employs TRBV5-1 and TRBJ2-3, with 7 bases identical to TRBD2. The germline V gene encodes CDR1 SGHRS and CDR2 YFSETQ. The CDR3 has 16 amino acids. V lost 0 bases, J lost 4 bases, and 8 bases stayed unmatched. CDR3: CASSLGREALADTQYF. Written as DNA, the CDR3 is TGCGCCAGCAGCTTGGGTCGGGAGGCCCTCGCAGATACGCAGTATTTT.

The gene calls are TRBV20-1 and TRBJ2-4, with 9 nucleotides matching TRBD1. Gene TRBJ2-7 matches the end of the DNA better, so the J call may be wrong. Germline CDR1 and CDR2: DFQATT and SNEGSKA (reference sequence). The CDR3 is 15 amino acids. The CDR3 loop is CSAGDRAGIHYEQYF. The CDR3 bases are TGCAGTGCTGGGGACAGGGCTGGAATTCACTACGAGCAGTACTTC.

This chain links TRBV20-1 with TRBJ2-7; weak D call: TRBD1 (5 bases). The CDR3 length is 13 residues. Germline-derived CDR1 and CDR2 are DFQATT and SNEGSKA (reference sequence). V gave up 3 bases and J gave up 1 base, with 10 bases separating them. CDR3 bases: TGCAGTGCTAGGCTAACAGGATCCTACGAGCAGTACTTC. As protein: CSARLTGSYEQYF.

This clonotype showed up just a few times. The chain couples TRBV18 to TRBJ1-5; D not certain. V lost 3 bases and J lost 7, with 10 bases in between. In germline, CDR1 is KGHSH, CDR2 LQKENI. The CDR3 length is 13 residues. This chain's CDR3 is CASSPNERQPQHF. The DNA for the CDR3 is TGTGCCAGCTCACCTAACGAGAGACAGCCCCAGCATTTT. The complete variable domain, with remaining parts taken from reference TRBV18 and TRBJ1-5, reads NAGVMQNPRHLVRRRGQEARLRCSPMKGHSHVYWYRQLPEEGLKFMVYLQKENIIDESGMPKERFSAEFPKEGPSILRIQQVVRGDSAAYFCASSPNERQPQHFGDGTRLSIL.

This chain uses TRBV20-1 with TRBJ2-7, with 8 bases aligning to TRBD1. Germline CDR1 reads DFQATT; CDR2 reads SNEGSKA (reference sequence). The CDR3 extends over 15 amino acids. The ends lost 1 base at V and 5 bases at J; junction bases unmatched: 10. The CDR3 region has the DNA TGCAGTGCTAGAGGCCTTGGACAGGGCAGCAACGAGCAGTACTTC. Its translation is CSARGLGQGSNEQYF.

This clonotype occurred a few times. The rearrangement links TRBV2 to TRBJ2-4, with TRBD1 identical over 8 bases. Trimming removed 6 bases from V and 2 bases from J; junction bases left unmatched: 9. This CDR3 region has 16 residues. Germline V gives CDR1 SNHLY, CDR2 FYNNEI. As DNA, the CDR3 is TGTGCCAGCAGGGTTCCAGGGGGCGCGACCAAAAACATTCAGTACTTC. This gives the protein CASRVPGGATKNIQYF.

The gene calls are TRBV5-1 and TRBJ2-1, with 8 bases fitting TRBD2. V lost 2 bases to trimming and J lost 9 bases; unmatched junction nucleotides: 16. This CDR3 region has 17 residues. CDR1 and CDR2 from the germline V gene are SGHRS and YFSETQ. The CDR3 DNA reads as TGCGCCAGCAGCTTCCTCCCCGGGACTAGTTCCGACGGTGAGCAGTTCTTC. It specifies CASSFLPGTSSDGEQFF.

This clonotype was detected only a few times. Given a much more abundant clone one base away, this may be a read error. The chain employs TRBV2 and TRBJ2-3; no clear D. The germline CDR1 and CDR2 sequences are SNHLY and FYNNEI. Trimming shortened V by 7 bases and J by 5 bases, and 4 bases separated the two germline ends. This CDR3 is 10 amino acids long. As DNA, the CDR3 is TGTGCCAGCAAGGAAGATACGCAGTATTTT. It translates to CASKEDTQYF.

This clonotype was seen more than once but under ten times. The chain couples TRBV24-1 to TRBJ2-3; no clear D. CDR1 is KGHDR, CDR2 SFDVKD, per germline. The CDR3 is 13 residues long. The germline V and J ends were trimmed by 5 bases and 4 bases, with 9 bases remaining between them. The CDR3, as DNA: TGTGCCACCAGTGTCGGAACGCCAGATACGCAGTATTTT. This gives the protein CATSVGTPDTQYF.

The sample holds many counts of this clonotype. CDR3 protein: CATSAAYSNQPQHF. In DNA, the CDR3 is TGTGCCACCAGTGCCGCCTACAGCAATCAGCCCCAGCATTTT. The chain has TRBV24-1 and TRBJ1-5, with D uncertain. This CDR3 is 14 amino acids long. Deletions cut 5 bases from V and 1 base from J, with 8 bases between. Germline V gives CDR1 KGHDR, CDR2 SFDVKD.

A note on this clonotype: A much larger clone lies a single base off, so this may be a read error. The V gene is TRBV25-1, the J gene TRBJ2-1; perhaps D is TRBD1 or TRBD2 (6 bases each). The germline CDR1 and CDR2 sequences are MGHDK and SYGVNS. The length of the CDR3 is 13 residues. Trimming pared 4 bases from V and 15 bases from J, leaving 19 bases between. Written as DNA, the CDR3 is TGTGCCAGCAGTGCCCGGGACTGGGGGCCTCCGTTCTTC. This codes for CASSARDWGPPFF. Full variable domain (outside the CDR3, taken from reference TRBV25-1 and TRBJ2-1): EADIYQTPRYLVIGTGKKITLECSQTMGHDKMYWYQQDPGMELHLIHYSYGVNSTEKGDLSSESTVSRIRTEHFPLTLESARPSHTSQYLCASSARDWGPPFFGPGTRLTVL.

This clonotype was recorded a few times. This chain links TRBV9 with TRBJ1-2; D possibly corresponds to TRBD1 (5 bases). The germline V gene has CDR1 SGDLS and CDR2 YYNGEE. Trimming removed 4 bases from V and 3 bases from J, with 19 bases in between. The CDR3 sequence is 16 residues long. The CDR3 DNA reads as TGTGCCAGCAGCAATCGAGGGGACCTCCCAGACTATGGCTACACCTTC. Protein product: CASSNRGDLPDYGYTF.